Shown below are 14 T cell receptor beta chains from a single sample sequenced in a study of blood T cell repertoires in COVID-19. Sequencing was performed with immunoSEQ multiplex PCR; in TCRdb, only in-frame clones are kept and a portion is missing. The sample yields fewer than 250,000 clones, roughly 85% seen once. The sample consisted of PBMCs or T cells enriched from blood (not recorded which). Source of these receptors: a woman aged 50 to 65 who had been exposed to COVID-19.

The chain recombines TRBV2 with TRBJ1-1, with 8 bases fitting TRBD1. With 2 bases clipped from V and 5 bases from J, the junction kept 7 bases outside the gene matches. Germline CDR1 reads SNHLY; CDR2 reads FYNNEI. CDR3 size: 15 residues. For the CDR3, the DNA is TGTGCCAGCAGTGAAAGCCAGACAGGGGAGACTGAAGCTTTCTTT. Its translation is CASSESQTGETEAFF.

This rearrangement joins TRBV27 to TRBJ1-1, with D maybe TRBD1 (6 bases). The CDR3 runs to 14 residues. CDR1 and CDR2 (germline): MNHEY, SMNVEV (reference sequence). The V end lost 5 bases, the J end lost 2 bases, and 12 bases lay between the germline ends. As DNA, the CDR3 is TGTGCCAGCAGTATCCACAGGGTTAACACTGAAGCTTTCTTT. Amino acid sequence: CASSIHRVNTEAFF.

The CDR3 is CASSPGTGKMGNYGYTF. Here the CDR3 DNA reads TGTGCCAGCAGCCCCGGGACAGGGAAGATGGGCAACTATGGCTACACCTTC. This rearrangement joins TRBV6-2 or TRBV6-3 to TRBJ1-2; 9 bases align to TRBD1. Germline V gene data show CDR1 as MNHEY and CDR2 as SVGEGT. CDR3 length: 17 amino acids. V lost 6 bases and J lost 2; bases outside the gene matches: 13.

The chain is built from TRBV19 and TRBJ1-3, with D maybe TRBD1 (5 bases). Germline loops: CDR1 LNHDA, CDR2 SQIVND (reference sequence). This CDR3 has 15 residues. V gave up 5 bases and J gave up 2 bases, with 13 bases separating them. The CDR3 coding sequence is TGTGCCAGTAGTCCGCTCAGGGTTCCTGGAAACACCATATATTTT. Residues: CASSPLRVPGNTIYF.

CDR3 DNA: TGTGCCAGCAGCTTAGGCCTATCGGGGAGGACTGAAGCTTTCTTT. Protein: CASSLGLSGRTEAFF. This chain joins TRBV13 and TRBJ1-1; the D is unclear. CDR3 length: 15 amino acids. V lost 0 bases to trimming and J lost 5 bases, with 13 bases between them. The V gene's germline CDR1 is PRHDT and CDR2 FYEKMQ (reference sequence).

The chain recombines TRBV18 with TRBJ2-3; 9 positions match TRBD2. The CDR3 contains 19 residues. V lost 5 bases, J lost 0 bases, and 15 bases stayed unmatched. Germline V lookup: CDR1 KGHSH, CDR2 LQKENI. For the CDR3, the DNA is TGTGCCAGCTCATCTGCCCTCCGGCGGGGGGGATCTAGCACAGATACGCAGTATTTT. It specifies CASSSALRRGGSSTDTQYF.

The chain recombines TRBV18 with TRBJ2-2; possibly TRBD1 for D (5 bases). The CDR3 spans 14 residues. V dropped 6 bases and J dropped 1 base, with 9 bases sitting between them. CDR1 KGHSH and CDR2 LQKENI come from the germline V gene. The CDR3 loop is CASSLQGNTGELFF. The CDR3 DNA sequence: TGTGCCAGCTCCCTGCAGGGGAACACCGGGGAGCTGTTTTTT.

This sequence joins TRBV3-1 (or the pseudogene TRBV3-2) and TRBJ2-5, with D hard to call. V dropped 1 base and J dropped 4 bases, with 4 bases sitting between them. The CDR3 loop spans 12 amino acids. Germline V gives CDR1 LGHDT, CDR2 YNNKEL (reference sequence). DNA of the CDR3: TGTGCCAGCAGCCAAGTCCGAGAGACCCAGTACTTC. It yields the protein CASSQVRETQYF.

The rearrangement uses TRBV5-1 and TRBJ2-1; maybe TRBD2 (6 bases). The CDR3 totals 15 residues. CDR1 is SGHRS, CDR2 YFSETQ, per germline. Trimming took 0 bases from V and 8 from J, leaving 15 bases between them. The CDR3 region is CASSLAGLRRDEQFF. For the CDR3, the DNA is TGCGCCAGCAGCTTGGCCGGGCTCCGGAGGGATGAGCAGTTCTTC.

This chain links TRBV2 with TRBJ1-1, with 11 positions matching TRBD1. The CDR3 runs 14 residues. Germline lookup yields CDR1 SNHLY and CDR2 FYNNEI. J was trimmed by 8 bases and V by 11 bases; bases with no gene match: 13. CDR3 nucleotide sequence: TGTGCCGGCGGACAGGGGGCCTTTCGGACAGAAGCTTTCTTT. Its translation is CAGGQGAFRTEAFF.

This clone has just a few counts. The gene calls are TRBV6-4 and TRBJ1-6; no definite D call. Germline V gene sequence: CDR1 MRHNA, CDR2 SNTAGT. V lost 0 bases, J lost 11 bases, and 11 bases lay in between. CDR3 length equals 14 residues. This CDR3 is CASSDSVFGAPLHF. Here the CDR3 DNA reads TGTGCCAGCAGTGACTCGGTTTTCGGGGCACCCCTCCACTTT.

This sequence joins TRBV7-2 and TRBJ1-2, with D unclear. Trimming stripped 0 bases from V and 8 bases from J, with 19 bases between. Germline CDR1 and CDR2: SGHTA and FQGNSA. The CDR3 spans 16 residues. The CDR3 region has the DNA TGTGCCAGCAGCTTAGCGGCTGGAGACGGCACTAGAGGCTACACCTTC. The encoded protein is CASSLAAGDGTRGYTF.

This clone was found once. The chain combines TRBV6-5 with TRBJ2-2; 10 bases agree with TRBD2. Germline lookup yields CDR1 MNHEY and CDR2 SVGAGI. The CDR3 contains 14 residues. J lost 6 bases, V lost 5 bases, and 3 bases had no gene match. The CDR3 is CASSRTSGAGELFF. CDR3 DNA sequence: TGTGCCAGCAGTCGGACTAGCGGTGCCGGGGAGCTGTTTTTT.

This chain links TRBV7-2 with TRBJ1-1; maybe TRBD1 (6 bases). This CDR3 has 14 residues. CDR1 and CDR2 (germline): SGHTA, FQGNSA. The ends were cut back, 6 bases at V and 6 bases at J, with 17 bases in the middle. CDR3 bases: TGTGCCAGCAGGATTCAGCAGGGGTTGGCTGAAGCTTTCTTT. Translation: CASRIQQGLAEAFF.